This entry features one TCR beta chain sequence. Its target is unknown. TCRdb's table, derived via immunoSEQ multiplex PCR, lists solely in-frame clones and lacks some. The table records some 150,000 clones, 85% to 95% of them present only once. This entry comes from a study of T cell responses to AZD1222 COVID-19 vaccine. Study-wide points: The donor group comprised mostly white British people and more females; the analysis possibly underestimated clonal diversity. Within unmutated variant regions lay the reported targets of nearly half of spike-specific TCRs. Samples come after the peak T cell response, not at day 14.

This CDR3 contains 15 residues. Trimming left V 3 bases short and J 5 bases short, with 16 bases between. Germline V CDR1 and CDR2: MNHEY, SMNVEV (reference sequence). The rearrangement uses TRBV27 and TRBJ2-5; weak D call: TRBD1 (5 bases). Source: peripheral blood, taken on day 0 of AZD1222 vaccination. This TCR derives from an adult in good health. The chain's CDR3 is CASSFYSGQDETQYF. In DNA, the CDR3 is TGTGCCAGCAGTTTTTACTCAGGACAAGATGAGACCCAGTACTTC.